This TCR beta chain is drawn from a study of regulatory T cells in long-lasting Graves disease. General study findings and limits: Favored usage of TRBV28, TRBJ1-2 and TRBJ2-5 was recorded in persistent disease.

Stated time point: newly diagnosed GD, antithyroid drugs for less than 3 months. From PBMCs, RNA was extracted and then used to make the TCR library. Graves' disease diagnosis used American Thyroid Association guidelines. As concerns this clonotype: Its antigen is still unknown.

Arm-PCR of CDR3 regions and iRepertoire HTBI primers were the basis on which TCR beta libraries were built. TCRdb reprocessed the multiplex PCR reads via MiXCR and lists one record per CDR3 protein. The data contain 520,000 or so distinct CDR3 sequences, around 12% of them seen just once; the ten biggest clones take up around 9.3%. Germline CDR1 GTSNPN, CDR2 SVGIG (reference sequence). The CDR3 sequence is 13 residues long. The V and J ends lost 3 bases and 8 bases respectively, with 11 bases between them. These data were also reused for a study on T cells in Graves' hyperthyroidism and ophthalmopathy. That paper states: These patients, aged 18 to 65, had recently diagnosed hyperthyroidism lasting under 2 months.

The chain couples TRBV30 to TRBJ1-6, with D possibly TRBD1 on 5 matching bases. Sequences were derived from peripheral blood mononuclear cells (PBMCs), sampled at new diagnosis, from a patient treated with antithyroid drugs. The TCR sequence derives from a woman aged 30 to 39 with Graves disease. In DNA, the CDR3 is TGTGCCTGGAGCGTGGGGCCTCATTCACCCCTCCACTTT. Amino acid sequence: CAWSVGPHSPLHF.